This entry features one T cell receptor (beta chain) sequence. The assay was immunoSEQ multiplex PCR, and TCRdb's table has in-frame clones only and misses some. The sample yields 250,000 or so clones, 80% to 90% seen once. Adults between about 18 and 89 years of age took part from 20 to 25 US areas. This sample was included in a study of blood T cell repertoires in COVID-19. CDR3 length: 12 residues. CDR1 is SNHLY, CDR2 FYNNEI, per germline. V gave up 7 bases and J gave up 3 bases, with 10 bases separating them. The chain combines TRBV2 with TRBJ2-7; D ambiguous. What was sequenced was PBMCs or T cells enriched from blood (not recorded which). The receptor's source is a man in his fifties who had been exposed to COVID-19. CDR3 nucleotide sequence: TGTGCCAGCACGGAGAGCTACTACGAGCAGTACTTC. Encoded protein: CASTESYYEQYF.